This TCR beta chain was captured in a study of patients and donors after allogeneic stem cell transplantation. V shed 5 bases and J shed 8 bases, with 27 bases lying between them. This CDR3 spans 17 amino acids. Germline-derived CDR1 and CDR2 are SEHNR and FQNEAQ (reference sequence). MiXCR, run by TCRdb on the RT-PCR reads, gives a single entry per CDR3 protein. The sample holds 85,000 to 90,000 distinct CDR3 sequences; about 48% are singletons and the top ten take 50% to 75%. This chain joins TRBV7-9 and TRBJ1-2, with D maybe TRBD1 (6 bases). The clonotype was recovered from a human donor who was either an allogeneic HSCT recipient or a stem cell or donor lymphocyte infusion donor (not recorded which). It is not recorded whose cells these are; they may come from a transplant donor. Material for sequencing was blood, either unsorted or a sorted T cell fraction (not recorded which). The CDR3 loop is CASSIRTAAPSPRGYTF. The CDR3 DNA reads TGTGCCAGCAGCATCCGGACAGCCGCCCCCTCTCCTAGGGGCTACACCTTC.